This entry describes one T cell receptor beta chain. Antigen: not known. The data are from a study of shared clonotypes between healthy human individuals. Study-level points and caveats: Sorted-subset sequencing, rarefaction showed, was incomplete despite large depth. Between a handful of donors, naive CD4 clonotypes were shared at a level of about 5%.

Only in-frame clones appear in the TCRdb table, and some are missing; sequencing was by immunoSEQ multiplex PCR. This table has just over 2,000,000 clones, about 95% appearing once. The naive CD8 fraction comprised CD45RO-negative cells positively selected for CCR7 and excluded terminally differentiated effector memory CD45RA+ cells. The receptor was isolated from a man aged 18 to 29 in good health. The sequenced sample was naive CD8+ T cells sorted from blood.

Here the CDR3 reads CASSEIPGSTGNGYTF. In DNA, the CDR3 is TGCGCCAGCAGCGAAATCCCGGGCAGCACGGGGAATGGCTACACCTTC. V is TRBV5-1 and J is TRBJ1-2; D gene ambiguous. This CDR3 spans 16 amino acids. V was pared by 4 bases and J by 6 bases, with 22 bases between. From germline, CDR1 is SGHRS and CDR2 YFSETQ.